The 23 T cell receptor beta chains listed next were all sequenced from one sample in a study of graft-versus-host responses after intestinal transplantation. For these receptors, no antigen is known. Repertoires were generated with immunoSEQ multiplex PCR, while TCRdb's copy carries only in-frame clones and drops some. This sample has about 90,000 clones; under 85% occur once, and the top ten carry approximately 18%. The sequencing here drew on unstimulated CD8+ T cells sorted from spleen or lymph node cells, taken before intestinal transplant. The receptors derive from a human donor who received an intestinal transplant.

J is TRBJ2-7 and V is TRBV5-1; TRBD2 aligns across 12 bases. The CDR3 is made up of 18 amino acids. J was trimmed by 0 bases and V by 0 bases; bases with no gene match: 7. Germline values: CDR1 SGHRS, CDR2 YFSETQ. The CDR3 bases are TGCGCCAGCAGCTTGGCTAGTCTAGCGGGGGGGGCCTCCTACGAGCAGTACTTC. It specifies CASSLASLAGGASYEQYF.

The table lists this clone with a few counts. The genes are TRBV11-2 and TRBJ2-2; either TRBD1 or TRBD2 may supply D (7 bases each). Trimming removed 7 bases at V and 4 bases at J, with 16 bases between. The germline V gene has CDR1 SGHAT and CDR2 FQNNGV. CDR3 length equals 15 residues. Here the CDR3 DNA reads TGTGCCAGCAATGGCCAGGGGGAGGGCACCGGGGAGCTGTTTTTT. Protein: CASNGQGEGTGELFF.

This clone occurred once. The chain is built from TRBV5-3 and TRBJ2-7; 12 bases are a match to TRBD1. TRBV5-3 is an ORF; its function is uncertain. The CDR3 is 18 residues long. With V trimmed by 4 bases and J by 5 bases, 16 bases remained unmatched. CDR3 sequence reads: CARSRGQGAKVCVHEQYF. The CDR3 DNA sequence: TGTGCCAGAAGCAGGGGACAGGGGGCTAAGGTCTGCGTCCACGAGCAGTACTTC.

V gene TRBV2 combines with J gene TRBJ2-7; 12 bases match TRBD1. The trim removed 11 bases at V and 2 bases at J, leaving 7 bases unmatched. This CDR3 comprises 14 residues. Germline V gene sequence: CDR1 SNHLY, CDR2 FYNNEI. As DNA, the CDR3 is TGTGCCCAAGGCGGGACAGGGGGCCCCTACGAGCAGTACTTC. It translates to CAQGGTGGPYEQYF.

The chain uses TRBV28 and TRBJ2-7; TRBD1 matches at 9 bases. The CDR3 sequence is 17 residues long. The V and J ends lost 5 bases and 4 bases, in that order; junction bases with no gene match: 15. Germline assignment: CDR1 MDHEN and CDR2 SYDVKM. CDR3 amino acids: CASSPFPRDRVRYEQYF. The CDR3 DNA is TGTGCCAGCAGTCCCTTTCCCCGGGACAGGGTTAGGTACGAGCAGTACTTC. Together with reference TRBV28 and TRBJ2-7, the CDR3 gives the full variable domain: DVKVTQSSRYLVKRTGEKVFLECVQDMDHENMFWYRQDPGLGLRLIYFSYDVKMKEKGDIPEGYSVSREKKERFSLILESASTNQTSMYLCASSPFPRDRVRYEQYFGPGTRLTVT.

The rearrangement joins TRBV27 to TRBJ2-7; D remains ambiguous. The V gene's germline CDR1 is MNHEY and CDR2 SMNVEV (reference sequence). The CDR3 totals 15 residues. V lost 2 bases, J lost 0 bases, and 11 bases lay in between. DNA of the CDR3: TGTGCCAGCAGTTTAATGGCATCCCGCTCCTACGAGCAGTACTTC. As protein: CASSLMASRSYEQYF.

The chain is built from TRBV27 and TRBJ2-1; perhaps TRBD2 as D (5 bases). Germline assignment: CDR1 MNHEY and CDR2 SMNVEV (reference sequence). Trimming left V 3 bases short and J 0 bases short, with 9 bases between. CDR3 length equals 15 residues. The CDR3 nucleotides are TGTGCCAGCAGTTTTATAGCGAGCTCCTACAATGAGCAGTTCTTC. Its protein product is CASSFIASSYNEQFF.

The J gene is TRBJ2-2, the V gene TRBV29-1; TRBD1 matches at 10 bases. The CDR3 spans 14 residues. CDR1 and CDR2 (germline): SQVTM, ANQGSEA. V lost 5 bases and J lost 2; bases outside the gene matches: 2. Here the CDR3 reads CSVRQGANTGELFF. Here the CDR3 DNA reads TGCAGCGTTAGACAGGGGGCTAACACCGGGGAGCTGTTTTTT.

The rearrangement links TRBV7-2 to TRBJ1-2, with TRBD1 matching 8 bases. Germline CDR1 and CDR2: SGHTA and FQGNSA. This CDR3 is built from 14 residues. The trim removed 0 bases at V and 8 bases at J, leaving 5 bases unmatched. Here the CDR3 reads CASSLADRVEGYTF. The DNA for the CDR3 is TGTGCCAGCAGCTTAGCGGACAGGGTCGAAGGCTACACCTTC. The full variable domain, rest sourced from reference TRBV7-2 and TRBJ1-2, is GAGVSQSPSNKVTEKGKDVELRCDPISGHTALYWYRQSLGQGLEFLIYFQGNSAPDKSGLPSDRFSAERTGGSVSTLTIQRTQQEDSAVYLCASSLADRVEGYTFGSGTRLTVV.

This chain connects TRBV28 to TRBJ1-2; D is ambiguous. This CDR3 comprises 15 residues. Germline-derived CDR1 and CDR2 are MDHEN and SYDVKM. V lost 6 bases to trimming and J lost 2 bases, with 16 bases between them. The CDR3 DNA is TGTGCCAGCAGAGAGGCCAAAAGCGGAAACTATGGCTACACCTTC. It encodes CASREAKSGNYGYTF.

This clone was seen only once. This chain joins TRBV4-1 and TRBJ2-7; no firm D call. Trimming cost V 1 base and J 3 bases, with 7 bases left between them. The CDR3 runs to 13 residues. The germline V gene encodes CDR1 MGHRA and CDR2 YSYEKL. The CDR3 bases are TGCGCCAGCAGCCAAGGGGCAAACTACGAGCAGTACTTC. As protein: CASSQGANYEQYF.

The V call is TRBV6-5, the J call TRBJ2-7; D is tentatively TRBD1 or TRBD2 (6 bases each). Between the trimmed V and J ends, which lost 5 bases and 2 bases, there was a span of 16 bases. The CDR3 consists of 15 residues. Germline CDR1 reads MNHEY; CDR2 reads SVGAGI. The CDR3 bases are TGTGCCAGCAGTCACCAGGAGGGGGGCCCCTACGAGCAGTACTTC. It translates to CASSHQEGGPYEQYF.

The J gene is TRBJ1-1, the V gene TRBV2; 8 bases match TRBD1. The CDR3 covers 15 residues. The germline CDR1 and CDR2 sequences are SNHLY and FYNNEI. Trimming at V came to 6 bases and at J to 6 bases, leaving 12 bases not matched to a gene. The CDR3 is CASRIKDRVLAEAFF. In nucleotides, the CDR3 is TGTGCCAGCAGGATAAAGGACAGGGTGCTCGCTGAAGCTTTCTTT.

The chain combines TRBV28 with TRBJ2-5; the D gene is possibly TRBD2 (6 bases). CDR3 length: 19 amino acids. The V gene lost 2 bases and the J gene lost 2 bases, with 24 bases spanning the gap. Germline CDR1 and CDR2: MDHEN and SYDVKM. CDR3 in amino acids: CASSLALLGEAEGQETQYF. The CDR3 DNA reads TGTGCCAGCAGTTTAGCGCTCCTTGGTGAAGCGGAGGGACAAGAGACCCAGTACTTC. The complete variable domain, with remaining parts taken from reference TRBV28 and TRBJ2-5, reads DVKVTQSSRYLVKRTGEKVFLECVQDMDHENMFWYRQDPGLGLRLIYFSYDVKMKEKGDIPEGYSVSREKKERFSLILESASTNQTSMYLCASSLALLGEAEGQETQYFGPGTRLLVL.

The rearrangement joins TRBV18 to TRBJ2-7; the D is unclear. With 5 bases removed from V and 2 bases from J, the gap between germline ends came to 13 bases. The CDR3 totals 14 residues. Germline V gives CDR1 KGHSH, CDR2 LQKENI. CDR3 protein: CASSAKPSPYEQYF. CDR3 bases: TGTGCCAGCTCAGCGAAGCCCTCCCCCTACGAGCAGTACTTC. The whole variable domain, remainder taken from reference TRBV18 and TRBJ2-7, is NAGVMQNPRHLVRRRGQEARLRCSPMKGHSHVYWYRQLPEEGLKFMVYLQKENIIDESGMPKERFSAEFPKEGPSILRIQQVVRGDSAAYFCASSAKPSPYEQYFGPGTRLTVT.

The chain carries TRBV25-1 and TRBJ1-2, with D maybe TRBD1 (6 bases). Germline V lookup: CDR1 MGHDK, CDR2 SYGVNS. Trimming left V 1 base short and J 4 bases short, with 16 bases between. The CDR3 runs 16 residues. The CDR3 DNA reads TGTGCCAGCAGTGAATTATCGACAGGCGACCCCTATGGCTACACCTTC. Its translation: CASSELSTGDPYGYTF.

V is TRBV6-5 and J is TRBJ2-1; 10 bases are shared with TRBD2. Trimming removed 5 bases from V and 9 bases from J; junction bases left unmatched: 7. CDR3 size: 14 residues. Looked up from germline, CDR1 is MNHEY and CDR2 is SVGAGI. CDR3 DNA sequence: TGTGCCAGCAGTCTAGCGGGAGTAGGAAGTGAGCAGTTCTTC. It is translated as CASSLAGVGSEQFF.

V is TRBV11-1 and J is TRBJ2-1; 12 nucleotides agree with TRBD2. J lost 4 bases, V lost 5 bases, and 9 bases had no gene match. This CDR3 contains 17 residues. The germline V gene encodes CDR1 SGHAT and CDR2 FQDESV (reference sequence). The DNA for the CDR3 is TGTGCCAGCAGCCAACTAGCGGGGGGCCCCATTTACAATGAGCAGTTCTTC. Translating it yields CASSQLAGGPIYNEQFF.

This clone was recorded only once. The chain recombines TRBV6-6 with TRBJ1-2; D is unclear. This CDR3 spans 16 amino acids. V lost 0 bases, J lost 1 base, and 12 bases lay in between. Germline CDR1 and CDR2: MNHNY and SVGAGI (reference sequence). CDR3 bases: TGTGCCAGCAGTTACTCGAGCCAGCTATTTAACTATGGCTACACCTTC. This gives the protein CASSYSSQLFNYGYTF.

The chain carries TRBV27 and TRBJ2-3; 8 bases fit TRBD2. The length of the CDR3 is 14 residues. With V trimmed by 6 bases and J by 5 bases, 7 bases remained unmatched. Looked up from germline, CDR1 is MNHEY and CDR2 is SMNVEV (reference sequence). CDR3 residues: CASRGGRYRDTQYF. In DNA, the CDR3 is TGTGCCAGCAGAGGCGGGAGGTATCGAGATACGCAGTATTTT.

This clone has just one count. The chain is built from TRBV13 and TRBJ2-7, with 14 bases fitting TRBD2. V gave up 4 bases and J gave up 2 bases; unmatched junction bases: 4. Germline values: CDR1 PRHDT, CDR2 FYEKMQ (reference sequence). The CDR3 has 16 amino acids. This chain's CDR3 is CASSSTTSGRAYEQYF. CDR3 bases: TGTGCCAGCAGCTCAACGACTAGCGGGAGGGCCTACGAGCAGTACTTC.

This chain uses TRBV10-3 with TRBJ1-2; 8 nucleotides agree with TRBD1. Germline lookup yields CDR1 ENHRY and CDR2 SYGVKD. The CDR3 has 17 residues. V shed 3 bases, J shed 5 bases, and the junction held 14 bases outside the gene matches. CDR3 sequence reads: CAISDRWDRSPSYGYTF. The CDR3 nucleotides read TGTGCCATCAGTGATAGATGGGACAGGAGCCCTTCATATGGCTACACCTTC.

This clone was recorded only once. The CDR3 DNA sequence: TGTGCCAGCAGTTTATATGGAGAGGGACAGGGGGCCGGGGAGCTGTTTTTT. Translated: CASSLYGEGQGAGELFF. The V gene is TRBV28, the J gene TRBJ2-2; 11 nucleotides line up with TRBD1. Germline V CDR1 and CDR2: MDHEN, SYDVKM. The V gene end was trimmed by 1 base and the J gene end by 6 bases; junction bases not matched to a gene: 7. The CDR3 has 17 amino acids.